This TCR beta chain was identified in a study of T cells in localized non-small cell lung cancer. Broader study findings: Clonality of T cells reached its maximum in uninvolved adjacent lung, surpassing tumor.

Profiling relied on immunoSEQ multiplex PCR, and the TCRdb table lists in-frame clones only, not all of them. The repertoire holds 130,000 or so clones, around 92% seen once, with approximately 1.5% in the top ten. In germline, CDR1 is LNHDA, CDR2 SQIVND (reference sequence). The CDR3 totals 15 residues. V was clipped by 3 bases and J by 5 bases, with 13 bases between them. Points on this clone: Antigen: not known.

This TCR came from a female donor of 60 years or more with stage I lung adenocarcinoma. This rearrangement joins TRBV19 to TRBJ2-2, with TRBD1 as a possible D gene (6 bases). The sequencing here drew on peripheral blood, taken before any cancer treatment. DNA for the CDR3: TGTGCCAGTAGTATTGGGACAATGAAAACCGGGGAGCTGTTTTTT. Encoded protein: CASSIGTMKTGELFF.